The sequence of this T cell receptor (beta chain) was determined in a study of T cells in Graves' hyperthyroidism and ophthalmopathy (dated by TCRdb to about 2019). Notes on the research overall: Peripheral blood was sampled at the time of initial diagnosis, prior to any treatment. A discovery cohort of about a hundred patients, roughly 45 with Graves' ophthalmopathy and 55 to 60 with stable Graves' hyperthyroidism, was used to find distinguishing TCR V-J signatures. An independent validation cohort of around 20 hyperthyroidism patients and about 16 patients who later progressed to ophthalmopathy tested prospective prediction of ophthalmopathy. The 95 to 100 discovery patients were randomly split 7:3 into training and test sets. In about 6 Graves' hyperthyroidism patients, the study also compared T-cell repertoires from thyroid tissue with T-cell repertoires from blood. Once sampling was done, hyperthyroidism patients were given methimazole at a starting dose of 30 mg daily, whereas ophthalmopathy patients were given high-dose intravenous methylprednisolone. The paper describes TCR Vbeta CDR3 sequencing of 120 to 150 peripheral blood samples, made up of about 40 ophthalmopathy patients, roughly 80 hyperthyroidism patients and 17 progressor patients. Overall study outcomes, separate from this receptor: Blood samples also contained most of the expanded thyroid clonotypes (frequency above 0.001), which suggests that blood repertoires may reflect thyroid immune responses. Ophthalmopathy was separated from stable hyperthyroidism by a 13 V-J signature model, with about 86% sensitivity and about 81% specificity obtained in cross-validation and 80%/75% obtained in testing. Sample size was not statistically predetermined, and blinding of investigators to group allocation was not performed. In validation, the model predicted progression to ophthalmopathy with 55% to 71% sensitivity and around 72% specificity, a median of 6.5 months before onset.

Ophthalmopathy patients had moderately to severely active disease, Clinical Activity Score of at least 3, NOSPECS grade of at least 4, and duration under 3 months. Any patient with an uncontrolled infection, another autoimmune disease, pregnancy or lactation was excluded. Diagnoses were established on the basis of clinical symptoms, serum thyroxine and TRAb, thyroid ultrasound, and orbital computed tomography. PBMCs were isolated from 8 to 10 ml of fresh peripheral blood by Ficoll-Paque density gradient centrifugation. Total RNA was extracted using Trizol reagent, and RNA quality was assessed on an Agilent 2100 Bioanalyzer. This clonotype is a singleton in its sample. Its specific antigen is unknown. Germline and junction disagree at one end, which may indicate a read error. Amplification of TCR beta CDR3 regions was carried out from RNA transcripts. The TCR CDR3 was subjected to a first round of RT-PCR using the HTBI primer set and the Qiagen OneStep RT-PCR kit. The libraries were constructed in a second round of multiplex PCR and then size-selected and purified. Sequencing of the libraries was done on an Illumina HiSeq2000 using paired-end 100 bp reads. Concerning the study's data processing: SOAPnuke was used to process the raw data, with reads discarded if the reads contained adapters or uncalled bases, had a mean Phred below 15, or lacked an exact constant-primer or identifier match. COPE v1.2.5 was used to merge the high-quality paired reads, and each unique nucleotide sequence was defined as a clonotype. MiTCR v1.1 was used to align clonotypes to the IMGT TRBV, TRBD and TRBJ reference segments. Only V-J combinations with frequency above 0.0001, covering approximately 99% of repertoires, were analysed. The TCS score was defined as the ratio of F50 (clonal expansion) to E x V (chaos), calculated using BLOSUM62-based TCRdist between CDR3 peptides within each V-J. Welch's t-statistics and random forest reduced just over 500 V-J features to some 14, which were used in a naive Bayes classifier (R e1071). TCRdb reanalyzed the raw reads on its own, using fastp at Q25 for trimming and MiXCR for clone calling, and kept in-frame beta chains. CDR3 protein sequences are deduplicated, and each keeps its most common genes and DNA. The V and J calls, along with clone size, are taken from TCRdb and not from the paper's own processing. Counted in this sample were 600,000 or so distinct CDR3 sequences; 13% to 15% of them appeared once. The biggest ten clones account for around 13% of the sample.

The CDR3 spans 14 residues, from the cysteine through the phenylalanine. The sequence is cut down to CDR3 DNA, 42 bases in frame from base 1. The chain couples TRBV12-3 or TRBV12-4 to TRBJ2-7; 12 bases in between match TRBD2. The source is a woman in her forties or fifties with Graves' ophthalmopathy. Sequenced: blood. The bases are TGTGCCAGCAAAAAGACTAGCGGGAGCTACAAGCAGTACTTC. It translates as CASKKTSGSYKQYF.